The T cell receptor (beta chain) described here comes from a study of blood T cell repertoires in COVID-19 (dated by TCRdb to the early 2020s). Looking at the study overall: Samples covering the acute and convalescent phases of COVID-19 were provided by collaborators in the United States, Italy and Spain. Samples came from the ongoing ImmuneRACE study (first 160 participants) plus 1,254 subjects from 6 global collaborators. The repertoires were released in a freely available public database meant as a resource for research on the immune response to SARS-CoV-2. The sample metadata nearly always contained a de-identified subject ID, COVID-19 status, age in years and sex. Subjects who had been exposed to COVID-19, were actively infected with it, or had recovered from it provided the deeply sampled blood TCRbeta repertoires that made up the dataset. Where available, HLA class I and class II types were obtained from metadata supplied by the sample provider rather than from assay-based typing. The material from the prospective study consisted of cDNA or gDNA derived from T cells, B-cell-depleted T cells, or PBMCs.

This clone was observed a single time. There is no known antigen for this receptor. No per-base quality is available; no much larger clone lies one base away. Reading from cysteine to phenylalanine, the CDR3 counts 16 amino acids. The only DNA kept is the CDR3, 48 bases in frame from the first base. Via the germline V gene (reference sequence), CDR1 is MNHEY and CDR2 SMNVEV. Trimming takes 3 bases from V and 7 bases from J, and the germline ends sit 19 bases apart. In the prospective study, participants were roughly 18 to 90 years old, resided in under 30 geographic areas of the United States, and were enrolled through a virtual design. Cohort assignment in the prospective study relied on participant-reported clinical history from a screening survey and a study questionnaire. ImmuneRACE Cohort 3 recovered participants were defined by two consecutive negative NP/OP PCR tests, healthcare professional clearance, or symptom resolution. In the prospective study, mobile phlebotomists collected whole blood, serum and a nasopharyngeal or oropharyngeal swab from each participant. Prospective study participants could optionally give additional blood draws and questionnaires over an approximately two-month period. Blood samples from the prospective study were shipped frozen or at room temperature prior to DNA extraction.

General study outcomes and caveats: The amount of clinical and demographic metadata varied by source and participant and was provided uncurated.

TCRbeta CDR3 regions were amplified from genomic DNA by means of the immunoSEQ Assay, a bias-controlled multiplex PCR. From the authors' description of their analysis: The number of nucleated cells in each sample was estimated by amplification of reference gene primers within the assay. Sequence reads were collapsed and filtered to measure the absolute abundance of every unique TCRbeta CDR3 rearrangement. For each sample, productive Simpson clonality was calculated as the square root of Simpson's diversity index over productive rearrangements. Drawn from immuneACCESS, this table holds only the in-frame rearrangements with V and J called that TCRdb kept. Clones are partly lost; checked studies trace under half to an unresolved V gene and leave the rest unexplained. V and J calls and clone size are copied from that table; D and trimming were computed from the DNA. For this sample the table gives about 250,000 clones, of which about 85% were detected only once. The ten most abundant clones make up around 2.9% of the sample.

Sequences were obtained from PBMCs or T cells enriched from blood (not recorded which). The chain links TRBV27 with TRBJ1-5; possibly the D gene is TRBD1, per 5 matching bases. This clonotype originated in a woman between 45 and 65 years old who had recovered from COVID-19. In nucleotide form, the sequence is TGTGCCAGCAGTTTGCGACCCGGCAGGGTCGGACAGCCCCAGCATTTT. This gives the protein CASSLRPGRVGQPQHF.